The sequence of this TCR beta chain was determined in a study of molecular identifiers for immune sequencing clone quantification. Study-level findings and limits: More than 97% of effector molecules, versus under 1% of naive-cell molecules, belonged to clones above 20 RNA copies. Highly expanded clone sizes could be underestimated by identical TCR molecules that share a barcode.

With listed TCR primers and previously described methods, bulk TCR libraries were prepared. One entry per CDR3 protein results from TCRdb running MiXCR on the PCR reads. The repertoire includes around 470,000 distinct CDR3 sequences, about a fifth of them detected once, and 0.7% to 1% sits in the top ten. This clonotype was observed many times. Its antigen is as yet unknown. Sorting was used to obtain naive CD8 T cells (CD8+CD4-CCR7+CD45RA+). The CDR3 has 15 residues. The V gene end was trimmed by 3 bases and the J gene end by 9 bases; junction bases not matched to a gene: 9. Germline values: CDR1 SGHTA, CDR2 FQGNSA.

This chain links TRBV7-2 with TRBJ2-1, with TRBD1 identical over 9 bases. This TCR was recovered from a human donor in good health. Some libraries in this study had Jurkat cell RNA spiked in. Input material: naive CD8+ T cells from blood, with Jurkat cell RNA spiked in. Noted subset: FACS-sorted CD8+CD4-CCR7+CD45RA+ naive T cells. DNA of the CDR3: TGTGCCAGCAGCTTTTACACACAGGGGGCGGGTGAGCAGTTCTTC. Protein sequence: CASSFYTQGAGEQFF.